Listed below are T cell receptor beta chains from one sample, sequenced in a study of blood T cells in healthy people across ages. TCRdb called the 5' RACE reads again in MiXCR, with one record for every CDR3 protein. The table records over 500,000 distinct CDR3 sequences, about 51% of them present only once. The sequenced material came from blood. These receptors originate from a woman of 80 years or more in good health. The CDR3 runs from the conserved cysteine through the conserved F or W. D genes are given only for firm matches. The size field is filled for only some rows; it gives once, few, many or a size class.

clone size,V gene,D gene,J gene,CDR3 protein,CDR3 DNA
NA,TRBV7-2,NA,TRBJ2-5,CASSKGDTPETQYF,TGTGCCAGCAGCAAGGGGGACACACCAGAGACCCAGTACTTC
few,TRBV20-1,NA,TRBJ1-1,CSANPAVPDTEAFF,TGCAGTGCTAACCCGGCCGTACCGGACACTGAAGCTTTCTTT
NA,TRBV16,NA,TRBJ2-5,CASSHGGGFQETQYF,TGTGCCAGCAGCCACGGGGGAGGATTCCAAGAGACCCAGTACTTC
NA,TRBV25-1,NA,TRBJ2-3,CASSAAHNTDTQYF,TGTGCCAGCAGTGCAGCGCATAACACAGATACGCAGTATTTT
many,TRBV29-1,NA,TRBJ1-4,CSVRQVEGEKLFF,TGCAGCGTCAGACAGGTAGAAGGTGAAAAACTGTTTTTT
NA,TRBV10-3,NA,TRBJ2-5,CAISLGTGRDETQYF,TGTGCCATCAGTTTGGGGACCGGAAGGGACGAGACCCAGTACTTC
many,TRBV20-1,NA,TRBJ2-7,CSARDGLSSYEQYF,TGCAGTGCTAGAGATGGGCTGAGCTCCTACGAGCAGTACTTC
NA,TRBV28,TRBD1,TRBJ1-2,CASSAGTGKMYGYTF,TGTGCCAGCAGTGCGGGGACAGGGAAGATGTATGGCTACACCTTC
few,TRBV28,NA,TRBJ2-7,CASSPKRGDRWYEQYF,TGTGCCAGCAGTCCAAAACGCGGAGACAGATGGTACGAGCAGTACTTC
NA,TRBV12-3/TRBV12-4,NA,TRBJ2-4,CASSPPGEGIQYF,TGTGCCAGCAGTCCTCCAGGGGAAGGCATTCAGTACTTC
few,TRBV29-1,TRBD1,TRBJ2-2,CSAWDRAVTGELFF,TGCAGCGCCTGGGACAGGGCCGTCACCGGGGAGCTGTTTTTT
many,TRBV5-1,NA,TRBJ1-1,CASSLAGASQGTEAFF,TGCGCCAGCAGCTTGGCGGGGGCCTCTCAAGGGACTGAAGCTTTCTTT
NA,TRBV20-1,NA,TRBJ2-1,CSVTYNEQFF,TGCAGTGTTACCTACAATGAGCAGTTCTTC
many,TRBV5-1,NA,TRBJ2-1,CASSQGQTNEQFF,TGCGCCAGCAGCCAGGGACAAACCAATGAGCAGTTCTTC
NA,TRBV20-1,NA,TRBJ2-7,CSARSPQGIMDEQYF,TGCAGTGCTAGATCACCTCAGGGAATTATGGATGAGCAGTACTTC
NA,TRBV7-2,TRBD2,TRBJ2-7,CASSSWLAGSYEQYF,TGTGCCAGCAGCTCCTGGCTAGCGGGAAGTTACGAGCAGTACTTC
NA,TRBV6-1,NA,TRBJ1-2,CASRGRTGKDYGYTF,TGTGCCTCTAGAGGGAGGACCGGCAAGGACTATGGCTACACCTTC
NA,TRBV5-1,NA,TRBJ2-2,CASSLDRDTGELFF,TGCGCCAGCAGCTTGGACAGGGACACCGGGGAGCTGTTTTTT
NA,TRBV25-1,TRBD1,TRBJ2-3,CASSTGGIADTQYF,TGTGCCAGCAGTACAGGGGGTATCGCAGATACGCAGTATTTT
NA,TRBV10-3,TRBD1,TRBJ2-7,CAISGSGTVYEQYF,TGTGCCATCAGTGGATCCGGGACAGTCTACGAGCAGTACTTC
NA,TRBV2,NA,TRBJ1-5,CASSVREWRPQHF,TGTGCCAGCAGTGTACGGGAATGGAGACCCCAGCATTTT
NA,TRBV12-3/TRBV12-4,NA,TRBJ2-1,CASSFVGNNEQFF,TGTGCCAGCAGTTTTGTGGGGAACAATGAGCAGTTCTTC
NA,TRBV29-1,TRBD2,TRBJ2-1,CSVELAGVFNEQFF,TGCAGCGTTGAACTAGCGGGAGTATTTAATGAGCAGTTCTTC
few,TRBV27,NA,TRBJ2-5,CASKRFGVNEQYF,TGTGCCAGCAAACGATTTGGAGTCAATGAGCAGTACTTC
NA,TRBV2,NA,TRBJ2-2,CASSGRENGELFF,TGTGCCAGCAGTGGCAGGGAGAACGGGGAGCTGTTTTTT
NA,TRBV12-3/TRBV12-4,NA,TRBJ2-6,CATTFKGSHSGANVLTF,TGTGCCACCACTTTTAAGGGGAGTCACTCTGGGGCCAACGTCCTGACTTTC
NA,TRBV9,NA,TRBJ2-1,CASSVAGTELYEQFF,TGTGCCAGCAGCGTCGCCGGGACGGAACTATACGAGCAGTTCTTC
NA,TRBV5-1,NA,TRBJ2-7,CASSLDGQRNSEQYF,TGCGCCAGCAGCTTGGATGGACAGAGAAATAGCGAGCAGTACTTC
many,TRBV12-3/TRBV12-4,TRBD1,TRBJ1-2,CASSRGTGGHYGYTF,TGTGCCAGCAGTAGGGGGACAGGGGGCCACTATGGCTACACCTTC
NA,TRBV7-3,TRBD2,TRBJ2-1,CTSSPGLIYNEQFF,TGTACCAGCAGCCCGGGACTAATTTACAATGAGCAGTTCTTC
NA,TRBV12-3/TRBV12-4,NA,TRBJ2-3,CASRWGSADTQYF,TGTGCCAGCAGGTGGGGTTCGGCAGATACGCAGTATTTT
NA,TRBV6-6,NA,TRBJ2-2,CASMEGSRTGELFF,TGTGCCAGCATGGAAGGGTCTAGGACCGGGGAGCTGTTTTTT
many,TRBV20-1,TRBD2,TRBJ2-5,CSATFSGGETETQYF,TGCAGTGCAACCTTTAGCGGGGGTGAGACGGAGACCCAGTACTTC
NA,TRBV18,NA,TRBJ2-7,CASSPGAGGYEQYF,TGTGCCAGCTCACCGGGGGCAGGAGGCTACGAGCAGTACTTC
NA,TRBV4-1,NA,TRBJ2-1,CASCQRRAGEQFF,TGCGCCAGCTGCCAAAGGAGGGCCGGTGAGCAGTTCTTC
once,TRBV12-3/TRBV12-4,TRBD2,TRBJ2-1,CASRAGTSGFSYNEQFF,TGTGCCAGCAGGGCCGGGACTAGCGGGTTCTCCTACAATGAGCAGTTCTTC
NA,TRBV3-1,NA,TRBJ1-4,CASSQGQGSEKLFF,TGTGCCAGCAGCCAAGGGCAGGGCAGCGAAAAACTGTTTTTT
NA,TRBV5-1,NA,TRBJ2-1,CASSTRVSLYNEQFF,TGCGCCAGCAGCACCCGGGTCAGCTTATACAATGAGCAGTTCTTC
many,TRBV20-1,NA,TRBJ1-1,CSARRRNTEAFF,TGCAGTGCTAGAAGAAGGAACACTGAAGCTTTCTTT
NA,TRBV7-6,TRBD2,TRBJ2-3,CASSLEVAGGRRTDTQYF,TGTGCCAGCAGCTTAGAAGTAGCGGGGGGCCGACGTACAGATACGCAGTATTTT
NA,TRBV30,NA,TRBJ1-2,CAWSGRVNYGYTF,TGTGCCTGGAGTGGCAGGGTGAACTATGGCTACACCTTC
NA,TRBV6-2/TRBV6-3,TRBD1,TRBJ2-7,CASSPEDRSEQYF,TGTGCCAGCAGTCCCGAGGACAGGTCGGAGCAGTACTTC
NA,TRBV20-1,TRBD2,TRBJ2-2,CSATRRLAGGLTGELFF,TGCAGTGCCACCAGGCGACTAGCGGGGGGGCTCACCGGGGAGCTGTTTTTT
NA,TRBV7-9,NA,TRBJ2-7,CASSLVGPNYEQYF,TGTGCCAGCAGCTTAGTGGGGCCCAACTACGAGCAGTACTTC
NA,TRBV12-3/TRBV12-4,TRBD2,TRBJ2-2,CASRYLSGGAPGELFF,TGTGCCAGCAGATACCTTAGCGGGGGGGCGCCGGGGGAGCTGTTTTTT
NA,TRBV27,TRBD1,TRBJ2-6,CASSIGQGALGANVLTF,TGTGCCAGCAGTATAGGACAGGGAGCTCTTGGGGCCAACGTCCTGACTTTC
NA,TRBV11-2,TRBD2,TRBJ2-1,CASSPWTSGTYEQFF,TGTGCCAGCAGCCCCTGGACTAGCGGGACCTACGAGCAGTTCTTC
NA,TRBV7-2,NA,TRBJ2-1,CASSRQGNNEQFF,TGTGCCAGCAGCCGCCAGGGCAACAATGAGCAGTTCTTC
few,TRBV20-1,NA,TRBJ1-2,CSAREGGKGYTF,TGCAGTGCTAGGGAAGGGGGTAAAGGCTACACCTTC
NA,TRBV6-1,NA,TRBJ1-2,CASSEGRGEEYYTF,TGTGCCAGCAGCGAAGGTCGGGGGGAGGAATACTACACCTTC
NA,TRBV2,NA,TRBJ2-5,CASSVGIRETQYF,TGTGCCAGTTCCGTCGGCATTAGGGAGACCCAGTACTTC
few,TRBV3-1,NA,TRBJ2-4,CASSQDGNIQYF,TGTGCCAGCAGCCAAGATGGAAACATTCAGTACTTC
NA,TRBV12-3/TRBV12-4,TRBD1,TRBJ1-5,CASATGDNNQPQHF,TGTGCCAGCGCGACAGGGGACAACAATCAGCCCCAGCATTTT
NA,TRBV12-3/TRBV12-4,TRBD1,TRBJ2-7,CASSIGTAYEQYF,TGTGCCAGCAGTATCGGGACAGCCTACGAGCAGTACTTC
NA,TRBV7-2,NA,TRBJ2-2,CASSLAVSNTGELFF,TGTGCCAGCAGCTTAGCGGTGTCGAACACCGGGGAGCTGTTTTTT